This TCR beta chain was captured in a study of blood T cell repertoires in COVID-19. Overall study: T cells, B-cell-depleted T cells, or PBMCs provided the cDNA or gDNA that served as material.

Original processing methods: Reference gene primer amplification in the assay estimated nucleated cell counts. TCRdb keeps only in-frame clones here, not all; method: immunoSEQ multiplex PCR. V, J and clone size reflect that table, while D and trimming were determined from the DNA. The top ten clones hold roughly 3.2% of a sample with tens of thousands of clones, roughly 85% of them seen once. CDR3 length: 17 residues. The germline CDR1 and CDR2 sequences are SQVTM and ANQGSEA. Regarding this clone: A junction end diverges from the germline sequence, so it may reflect a read error.

This chain joins TRBV29-1 and TRBJ2-3, with TRBD2 matching over 8 bases. The material sequenced was peripheral blood. The TCR originated in a woman between 50 and 59 years old with COVID-19, enrolled during active disease. The CDR3 loop reads CSVTPPSAGVGTDTQYF. The CDR3 DNA follows: TGCAGCGTCACACCTCCCTCAGCGGGAGTTGGCACAGATACACAGTATTTT.